This T cell receptor (beta chain) was retrieved from a study of regulatory T cells in long-lasting Graves disease. Study results and caveats: Relative to new patients (roughly 980), persistent patients exhibited greater sharing of public clonotypes (around 3,000).

Of note for this clonotype: No antigen is known for it.

The V gene lost 10 bases and the J gene lost 6 bases, with 24 bases spanning the gap. CDR1 is ENHRY and CDR2 is SYGVKD in the germline V gene. CDR3 length: 16 amino acids. Arm-PCR with iRepertoire HTBI primers amplified the CDR3 regions for these TCR beta libraries. TCRdb re-called the multiplex PCR reads with MiXCR, one entry per CDR3 protein. The sample lists a few hundred thousand distinct CDR3 sequences, 15% to 20% occurring once. Documented time point: newly diagnosed GD, antithyroid drugs for less than 3 months. Extracted RNA from PBMCs served as the source of the TCR library. It was by American Thyroid Association guidelines that Graves' disease was diagnosed. These data also formed part of another study, on T cells in Graves' hyperthyroidism and ophthalmopathy.

This specimen consisted of peripheral blood mononuclear cells (PBMCs), obtained at new diagnosis, from a patient treated with antithyroid drugs. J is TRBJ2-2 and V is TRBV10-3; D is perhaps TRBD2 (6 bases). The receptor was derived from a woman between 18 and 29 years old with Graves disease. This chain's CDR3 is CATFATSRGTAGELFF. The DNA of the CDR3 is TGTGCCACCTTTGCAACTAGTCGGGGGACCGCCGGGGAGCTGTTTTTT.